The 25 T cell receptor beta chains below all came from one sample that was sequenced in a study of blood T cell repertoires in COVID-19. The protocol was immunoSEQ multiplex PCR, while the TCRdb copy is restricted to in-frame clones and leaves out a portion. The repertoire holds 45,000 to 50,000 clones, with roughly 82% as singletons. Sequenced: peripheral blood. All receptors derive from a man aged 35 to 55 with acute or convalescent COVID-19.

The genes are TRBV6-6 and TRBJ2-1, with D maybe TRBD2 (6 bases). The CDR3 is 14 residues long. Deletions cut 6 bases from V and 6 bases from J, with 15 bases between. Germline values: CDR1 MNHNY, CDR2 SVGAGI (reference sequence). The CDR3 DNA follows: TGTGCCAGCAGACCTCGGACTACCCTCAATGAGCAGTTCTTC. Amino acid sequence: CASRPRTTLNEQFF.

J is TRBJ1-5 and V is TRBV30, with 9 bases identical to TRBD1. Germline CDR1 GTSNPN, CDR2 SVGIG (reference sequence). The CDR3 extends over 15 amino acids. V lost 0 bases and J lost 7; bases outside the gene matches: 7. The CDR3 DNA follows: TGTGCCTGGAGTGTAGGGACAGGGCTGGGACAGCCCCAGCATTTT. Its protein is CAWSVGTGLGQPQHF.

The chain combines TRBV5-1 with TRBJ1-2; unclear D gene. The CDR3 has 13 residues. Germline CDR1 and CDR2: SGHRS and YFSETQ. V was shortened by 6 bases and J by 5 bases, with 14 bases between the two germline ends. DNA for the CDR3: TGCGCCAGCACACAAATGGGAGGGTATGGCTACACCTTC. Encoded protein: CASTQMGGYGYTF.

The chain is built from TRBV5-1 and TRBJ2-1, with D maybe TRBD1 (6 bases). Germline CDR1 reads SGHRS; CDR2 reads YFSETQ. Trimming left V 10 bases short and J 6 bases short, with 17 bases between. The length of the CDR3 is 13 residues. CDR3 loop: CASRTENSNEQFF. In DNA form, the CDR3 reads TGCGCCTCTAGGACAGAGAATTCCAATGAGCAGTTCTTC.

This clone appeared a single time. The V and J genes are TRBV30 and TRBJ1-4, with D hard to call. This CDR3 has 16 amino acids. CDR1 is GTSNPN, CDR2 SVGIG, per germline (reference sequence). Trimming removed 1 base at V and 5 bases at J, with 17 bases between. Here the CDR3 reads CAWSGAAIPKNEKLFF. The CDR3 DNA reads as TGTGCCTGGAGTGGCGCTGCGATACCCAAGAATGAAAAACTGTTTTTT.

The V and J genes are TRBV6-2 or TRBV6-3 and TRBJ2-3, with D possibly being TRBD1 (6 bases). With 3 bases removed from V and 2 bases from J, the gap between germline ends came to 12 bases. This CDR3 is 15 amino acids long. Germline loops: CDR1 MNHEY, CDR2 SVGEGT. CDR3 nucleotide sequence: TGTGCCAGCAGTTATCCCGGACAGAACACAGATACGCAGTATTTT. Translation: CASSYPGQNTDTQYF.

The V and J genes are TRBV5-4 and TRBJ2-3, with TRBD2 matching 11 bases. With 4 bases clipped from V and 3 bases from J, the junction kept 7 bases outside the gene matches. The CDR3 sequence is 16 residues long. The germline gives CDR1 SGHNT, CDR2 YYREEE (reference sequence). DNA for the CDR3: TGTGCCAGCAGCCGTAGCGGGGGGGCGTTGACAGATACGCAGTATTTT. The encoded protein is CASSRSGGALTDTQYF. Supplemented by reference TRBV5-4 and TRBJ2-3, the full variable domain reads ETGVTQSPTHLIKTRGQQVTLRCSSQSGHNTVSWYQQALGQGPQFIFQYYREEENGRGNFPPRFSGLQFPNYSSELNVNALELDDSALYLCASSRSGGALTDTQYFGPGTRLTVL.

This clone was seen more than once but under ten times. V and J are TRBV2 and TRBJ2-7, with 7 positions matching TRBD1. This CDR3 region has 13 residues. Trimming cost V 6 bases and J 5 bases; bases outside gene matches: 7. CDR1 is SNHLY, CDR2 FYNNEI, per germline. CDR3 coding DNA: TGTGCCAGCAGGCCGACAGGGATCCACGAGCAGTACTTC. It is translated as CASRPTGIHEQYF.

This sequence joins TRBV18 and TRBJ2-7, with 9 bases matching TRBD2. With 3 bases clipped from V and 1 base from J, the junction kept 1 base outside the gene matches. The CDR3 is 14 residues long. Germline V gene sequence: CDR1 KGHSH, CDR2 LQKENI. The CDR3 DNA sequence: TGTGCCAGCTCACCGCGGGAGGGGTCCTACGAGCAGTACTTC. Translating it yields CASSPREGSYEQYF.

J is TRBJ1-2 and V is TRBV5-1; 7 bases are a match to TRBD1. Trimming removed 3 bases from V and 7 bases from J; junction bases left unmatched: 9. The CDR3 contains 14 residues. Germline CDR1 and CDR2: SGHRS and YFSETQ. This CDR3 is CASSSTGAYGGYTF. CDR3 bases: TGCGCCAGCAGCTCCACAGGGGCCTATGGTGGCTACACCTTC. Complete variable domain (other parts from reference TRBV5-1 and TRBJ1-2): KAGVTQTPRYLIKTRGQQVTLSCSPISGHRSVSWYQQTPGQGLQFLFEYFSETQRNKGNFPGRFSGRQFSNSRSEMNVSTLELGDSALYLCASSSTGAYGGYTFGSGTRLTVV.

The chain has TRBV30 and TRBJ1-1, with no clear D. The germline gives CDR1 GTSNPN, CDR2 SVGIG (reference sequence). Trimming took 4 bases from V and 6 from J, leaving 9 bases between them. This CDR3 region has 11 residues. DNA of the CDR3: TGTGCCTGGACAGTGGGCGCTGAAGCTTTCTTT. Residues: CAWTVGAEAFF.

The chain combines TRBV18 with TRBJ2-7, with 9 bases lining up with TRBD1. The J segment lost 2 bases and the V segment lost 1 base, leaving 3 bases of the junction unmatched. The CDR3 covers 15 residues. Germline-derived CDR1 and CDR2 are KGHSH and LQKENI. The CDR3 region is CASSPLGQGAYEQYF. CDR3 DNA: TGTGCCAGCTCACCACTGGGACAGGGAGCCTACGAGCAGTACTTC.

This clone appeared a single time. The rearrangement joins TRBV10-3 to TRBJ2-2; 7 nucleotides agree with TRBD2. J was trimmed by 1 base and V by 3 bases; bases with no gene match: 11. This CDR3 is built from 18 residues. Germline CDR1 ENHRY, CDR2 SYGVKD. The CDR3 reads CAISDSEGGGMNTGELFF. CDR3 coding DNA: TGTGCCATCAGTGACTCGGAGGGCGGGGGAATGAACACCGGGGAGCTGTTTTTT.

The CDR3 spells CASSPGAGGSDEQFF. The CDR3 DNA follows: TGTGCCAGCTCACCAGGGGCGGGGGGATCTGATGAGCAGTTCTTC. This chain connects TRBV18 to TRBJ2-1; 8 bases line up with TRBD2. The V and J ends lost 2 bases and 8 bases, in that order; junction bases with no gene match: 8. In germline, CDR1 is KGHSH, CDR2 LQKENI. The CDR3 consists of 15 residues. Supplemented by reference TRBV18 and TRBJ2-1, the full variable domain reads NAGVMQNPRHLVRRRGQEARLRCSPMKGHSHVYWYRQLPEEGLKFMVYLQKENIIDESGMPKERFSAEFPKEGPSILRIQQVVRGDSAAYFCASSPGAGGSDEQFFGPGTRLTVL.

The V gene is TRBV28, the J gene TRBJ1-6, with D maybe TRBD1 (6 bases). Germline CDR1 is MDHEN and CDR2 is SYDVKM. The CDR3 is made up of 12 amino acids. The V end was cut by 5 bases, the J end by 10 bases, with 9 bases between. Written as DNA, the CDR3 is TGTGCCAGCAGTACAGGGACCTCACCCCTCCACTTT. Protein product: CASSTGTSPLHF. Supplemented by reference TRBV28 and TRBJ1-6, the full variable domain reads DVKVTQSSRYLVKRTGEKVFLECVQDMDHENMFWYRQDPGLGLRLIYFSYDVKMKEKGDIPEGYSVSREKKERFSLILESASTNQTSMYLCASSTGTSPLHFGNGTRLTVT.

This chain joins TRBV27 and TRBJ1-6, with D perhaps TRBD1 (5 bases). The V and J ends lost 10 bases and 4 bases respectively, with 17 bases between them. CDR3 length: 15 amino acids. In germline, CDR1 is MNHEY, CDR2 SMNVEV (reference sequence). Here the CDR3 reads CATNLQGYYNSPLHF. Written as DNA, the CDR3 is TGTGCCACCAACCTCCAGGGTTATTATAATTCACCCCTCCACTTT.

The chain is built from TRBV30 and TRBJ1-3; D uncertain. V shed 4 bases and J shed 4 bases, with 14 bases lying between them. The CDR3 loop spans 14 amino acids. Germline-derived CDR1 and CDR2 are GTSNPN and SVGIG (reference sequence). CDR3 protein: CAWTVSSVGNTIYF. The CDR3 DNA reads TGTGCCTGGACCGTCAGTAGCGTCGGAAACACCATATATTTT.

This clone has a handful of counts. The chain couples TRBV19 to TRBJ1-1; a possible D gene is TRBD1 (6 bases). CDR1 and CDR2 from the germline V gene are LNHDA and SQIVND (reference sequence). This CDR3 comprises 15 residues. V gave up 3 bases and J gave up 1 base, with 12 bases separating them. CDR3 region: CASSISGVANTEAFF. In nucleotides, the CDR3 is TGTGCCAGTAGTATCTCAGGGGTGGCGAACACTGAAGCTTTCTTT.

This chain joins TRBV13 and TRBJ2-3; TRBD2 matches at 10 bases. The CDR3 runs 15 residues. J was trimmed by 6 bases and V by 2 bases; bases with no gene match: 5. Germline V gives CDR1 PRHDT, CDR2 FYEKMQ (reference sequence). The CDR3 protein is CASSLQGTSVDTQYF. The CDR3 nucleotides are TGTGCCAGCAGCTTACAGGGGACTAGCGTCGATACGCAGTATTTT.

This chain joins TRBV30 and TRBJ1-2, with 10 bases matching TRBD1. This CDR3 has 14 residues. Germline assignment: CDR1 GTSNPN and CDR2 SVGIG (reference sequence). Trimming took 1 base from V and 4 from J; bases not matched to a gene: 3. CDR3 residues: CAWSDRTGGYGYTF. The CDR3 bases are TGTGCCTGGAGTGACCGGACAGGGGGCTATGGCTACACCTTC.

This clone was found once. The chain recombines TRBV7-9 with TRBJ2-3, with 8 bases that match TRBD2. Germline V gene lookup returns CDR1 SEHNR and CDR2 FQNEAQ (reference sequence). This CDR3 comprises 17 residues. Losses at the gene ends were 3 bases for V and 2 bases for J; bases not matched to a gene: 10. The CDR3: CASSFSKVSGDTDTQYF. The CDR3 DNA is TGTGCCAGCAGCTTCTCCAAAGTTAGCGGGGACACAGATACGCAGTATTTT.

This clone was found once. The rearrangement uses TRBV15 and TRBJ1-4; D may be TRBD1 (5 bases). The V end was cut by 1 base, the J end by 7 bases, with 10 bases between. Germline loops: CDR1 LNHNV, CDR2 YYDKDF (reference sequence). CDR3 length equals 14 residues. The CDR3 here is CATSRGGLGEKLFF. In nucleotides, the CDR3 is TGTGCCACCAGCAGAGGGGGCCTGGGTGAAAAACTGTTTTTT.

The chain recombines TRBV12-3 or TRBV12-4 with TRBJ1-5, with D hard to call. The CDR3 is made up of 13 amino acids. V shed 6 bases and J shed 7 bases, with 13 bases lying between them. The chain's CDR3 is CASSTDAGQPQHF. The CDR3 bases are TGTGCCAGCAGCACAGACGCGGGGCAGCCCCAGCATTTT.

The chain combines TRBV5-8 with TRBJ2-7; 7 nucleotides agree with TRBD1. Per germline, CDR1 SGHTS and CDR2 YDEGEE. The CDR3 contains 14 residues. With V trimmed by 4 bases and J by 3 bases, 7 bases remained unmatched. The CDR3 here is CASSPDRPHYEQYF. The CDR3 DNA reads as TGTGCCAGCAGCCCGGACAGGCCCCACTACGAGCAGTACTTC.

This clone was recorded once. This rearrangement joins TRBV6-6 to TRBJ2-3, with 8 bases identical to TRBD1. The V gene end was trimmed by 3 bases and the J gene end by 2 bases; junction bases not matched to a gene: 4. CDR3 length: 15 residues. CDR1 and CDR2 from the germline V gene are MNHNY and SVGAGI (reference sequence). As DNA, the CDR3 is TGTGCCAGCAGTTATACAGGGGGATCCACAGATACGCAGTATTTT. The encoded protein is CASSYTGGSTDTQYF.